This T cell receptor beta chain originates from a study of CD8+CD57+ T cells in acquired aplastic anemia. TCR beta VDJ and CDR3 profiling used genomic DNA as template. TCRdb passed the reads through MiXCR, listing each CDR3 protein once. The sample has 200,000 to 300,000 distinct CDR3 sequences, approximately 82% seen once. Patients selected for sequencing had displayed CD8+CD57+ cell expansion by flow cytometry. CDR1 is SGHVS and CDR2 is FQNEAQ in the germline V gene. The CDR3 totals 13 residues. Trimming shortened V by 3 bases and J by 2 bases, and 5 bases separated the two germline ends. This TCR was sampled from a human donor with aplastic anemia. The chain joins TRBV7-8 to TRBJ1-3, with unresolved D. Sequenced material: sorted CD4+, CD8+, or CD8+CD57+ T cells (not recorded which) from PBMCs. The CDR3 region has the DNA TGTGCCAGCAGCTTTTCTCCTGGAAACACCATATATTTT. Its protein product is CASSFSPGNTIYF.